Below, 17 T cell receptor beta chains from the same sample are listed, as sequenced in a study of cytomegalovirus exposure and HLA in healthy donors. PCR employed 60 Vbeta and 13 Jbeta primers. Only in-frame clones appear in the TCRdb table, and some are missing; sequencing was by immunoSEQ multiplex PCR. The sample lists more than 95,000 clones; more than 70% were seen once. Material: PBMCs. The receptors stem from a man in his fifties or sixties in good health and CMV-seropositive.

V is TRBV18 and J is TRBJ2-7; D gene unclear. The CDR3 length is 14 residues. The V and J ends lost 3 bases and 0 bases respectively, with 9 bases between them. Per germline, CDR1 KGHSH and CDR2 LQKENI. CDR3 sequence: CASSPERYSYEQYF. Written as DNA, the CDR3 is TGTGCCAGCTCACCGGAGCGTTACTCCTACGAGCAGTACTTC.

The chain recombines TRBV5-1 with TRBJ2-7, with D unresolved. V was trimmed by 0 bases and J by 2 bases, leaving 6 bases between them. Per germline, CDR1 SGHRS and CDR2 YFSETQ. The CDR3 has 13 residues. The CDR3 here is CASSLVPAYEQYF. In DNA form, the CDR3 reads TGCGCCAGCAGCTTGGTACCAGCCTACGAGCAGTACTTC.

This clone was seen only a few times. CDR3 nucleotide sequence: TGTGCCAGCACCCGAGGCAGGGCATGGGGCACAGATACGCAGTATTTT. It yields the protein CASTRGRAWGTDTQYF. This chain uses TRBV2 with TRBJ2-3; tentatively, D is TRBD1 (5 bases). The CDR3 totals 16 residues. The V gene's germline CDR1 is SNHLY and CDR2 FYNNEI. Trimming took 7 bases from V and 1 from J, leaving 18 bases between them.

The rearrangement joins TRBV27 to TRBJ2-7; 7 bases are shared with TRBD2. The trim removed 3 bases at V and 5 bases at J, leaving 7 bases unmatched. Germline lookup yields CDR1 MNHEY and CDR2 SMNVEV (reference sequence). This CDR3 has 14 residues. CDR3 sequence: CASSFSRTRNEQYF. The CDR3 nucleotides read TGTGCCAGCAGTTTTTCGCGGACTAGGAACGAGCAGTACTTC.

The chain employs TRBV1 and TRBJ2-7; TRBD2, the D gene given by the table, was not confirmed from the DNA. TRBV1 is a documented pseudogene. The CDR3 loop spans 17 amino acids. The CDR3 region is CTSSQVGTSGTPYEQYF. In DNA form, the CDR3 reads TGCACCAGCAGCCAGGTGGGGACTAGCGGGACCCCGTACGAGCAGTACTTC.

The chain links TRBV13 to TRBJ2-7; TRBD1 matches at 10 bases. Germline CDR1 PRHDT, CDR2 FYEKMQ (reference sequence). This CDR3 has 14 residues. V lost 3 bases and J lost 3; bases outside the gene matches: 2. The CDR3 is CASSLDRGDYEQYF. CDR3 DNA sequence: TGTGCCAGCAGCTTGGACAGGGGGGACTACGAGCAGTACTTC. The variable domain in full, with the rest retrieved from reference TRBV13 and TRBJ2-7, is AAGVIQSPRHLIKEKRETATLKCYPIPRHDTVYWYQQGPGQDPQFLISFYEKMQSDKGSIPDRFSAQQFSDYHSELNMSSLELGDSALYFCASSLDRGDYEQYFGPGTRLTVT.

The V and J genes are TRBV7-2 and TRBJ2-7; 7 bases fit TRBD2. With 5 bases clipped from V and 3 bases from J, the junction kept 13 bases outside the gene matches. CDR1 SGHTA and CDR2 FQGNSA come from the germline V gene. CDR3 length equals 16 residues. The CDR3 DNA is TGTGCCAGCAGCCAAGATTTGGCTAGCGGATTCTACGAGCAGTACTTC. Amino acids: CASSQDLASGFYEQYF. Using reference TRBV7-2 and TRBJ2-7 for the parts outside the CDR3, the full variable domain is GAGVSQSPSNKVTEKGKDVELRCDPISGHTALYWYRQSLGQGLEFLIYFQGNSAPDKSGLPSDRFSAERTGGSVSTLTIQRTQQEDSAVYLCASSQDLASGFYEQYFGPGTRLTVT.

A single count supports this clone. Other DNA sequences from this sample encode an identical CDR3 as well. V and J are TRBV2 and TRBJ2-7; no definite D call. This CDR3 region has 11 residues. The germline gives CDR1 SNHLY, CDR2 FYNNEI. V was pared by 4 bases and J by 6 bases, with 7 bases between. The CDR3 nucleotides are TGTGCCAGCAGTGTAGGAGTCGAGCAGTACTTC. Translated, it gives CASSVGVEQYF. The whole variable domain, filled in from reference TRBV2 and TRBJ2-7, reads EPEVTQTPSHQVTQMGQEVILRCVPISNHLYFYWYRQILGQKVEFLVSFYNNEISEKSEIFDDQFSVERPDGSNFTLKIRSTKLEDSAMYFCASSVGVEQYFGPGTRLTVT.

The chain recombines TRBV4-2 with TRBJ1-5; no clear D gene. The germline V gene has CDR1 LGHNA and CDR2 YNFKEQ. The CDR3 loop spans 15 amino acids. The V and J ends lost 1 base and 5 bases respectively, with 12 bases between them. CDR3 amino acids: CASSQGWQTDQPQHF. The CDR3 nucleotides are TGTGCCAGCAGCCAAGGATGGCAAACAGATCAGCCCCAGCATTTT.

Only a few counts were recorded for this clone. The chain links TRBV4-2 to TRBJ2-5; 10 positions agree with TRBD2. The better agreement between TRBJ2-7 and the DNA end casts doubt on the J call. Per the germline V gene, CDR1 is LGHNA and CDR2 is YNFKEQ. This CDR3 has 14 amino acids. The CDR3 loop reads CASSQGGLAAEQYF. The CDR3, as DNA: TGTGCCAGCAGCCAAGGAGGACTAGCGGCCGAGCAGTACTTC.

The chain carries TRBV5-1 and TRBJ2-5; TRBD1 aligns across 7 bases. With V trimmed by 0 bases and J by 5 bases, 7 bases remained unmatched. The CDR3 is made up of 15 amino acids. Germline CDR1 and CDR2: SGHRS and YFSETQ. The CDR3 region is CASSLGGGMVETQYF. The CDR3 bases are TGCGCCAGCAGCTTGGGAGGGGGCATGGTGGAGACCCAGTACTTC.

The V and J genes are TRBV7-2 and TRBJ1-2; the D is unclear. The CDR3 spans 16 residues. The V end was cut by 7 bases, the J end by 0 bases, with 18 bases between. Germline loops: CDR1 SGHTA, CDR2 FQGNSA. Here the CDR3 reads CASITHPGGTNYGYTF. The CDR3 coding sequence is TGTGCCAGCATCACACACCCCGGAGGCACTAACTATGGCTACACCTTC.

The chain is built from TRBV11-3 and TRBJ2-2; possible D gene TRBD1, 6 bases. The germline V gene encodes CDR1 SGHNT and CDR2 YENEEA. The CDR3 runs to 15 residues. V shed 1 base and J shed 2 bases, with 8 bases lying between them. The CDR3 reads CASSLGQVNTGELFF. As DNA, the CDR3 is TGTGCCAGCAGCTTAGGACAGGTCAACACCGGGGAGCTGTTTTTT.

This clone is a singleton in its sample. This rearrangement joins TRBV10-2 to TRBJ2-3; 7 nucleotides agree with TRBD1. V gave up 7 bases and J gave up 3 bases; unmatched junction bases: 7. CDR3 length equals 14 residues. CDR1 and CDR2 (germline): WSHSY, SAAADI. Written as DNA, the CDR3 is TGCGCCAGCATAGGGGGCTCGGGGACAGATACGCAGTATTTT. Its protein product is CASIGGSGTDTQYF.

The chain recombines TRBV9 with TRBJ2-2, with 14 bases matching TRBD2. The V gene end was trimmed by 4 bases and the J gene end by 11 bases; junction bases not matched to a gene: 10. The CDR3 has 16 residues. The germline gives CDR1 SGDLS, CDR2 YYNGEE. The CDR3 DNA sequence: TGTGCCAGCAGCCCCCGGACCGGGACTAGCGGGAGAGAGCTGTTTTTT. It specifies CASSPRTGTSGRELFF.

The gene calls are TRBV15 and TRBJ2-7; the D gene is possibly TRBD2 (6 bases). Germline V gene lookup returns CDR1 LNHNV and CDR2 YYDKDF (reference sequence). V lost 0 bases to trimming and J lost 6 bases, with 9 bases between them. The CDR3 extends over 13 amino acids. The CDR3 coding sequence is TGTGCCACCAGCAGAGAAGTGGGGGGCGAGCAGTACTTC. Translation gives CATSREVGGEQYF.

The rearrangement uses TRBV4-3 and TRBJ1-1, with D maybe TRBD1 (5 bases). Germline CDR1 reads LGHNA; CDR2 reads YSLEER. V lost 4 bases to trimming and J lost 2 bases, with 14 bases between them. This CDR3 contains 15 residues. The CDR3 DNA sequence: TGCGCCAGCAGCCGCGATGCGGGGGAAAACACTGAAGCTTTCTTT. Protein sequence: CASSRDAGENTEAFF.